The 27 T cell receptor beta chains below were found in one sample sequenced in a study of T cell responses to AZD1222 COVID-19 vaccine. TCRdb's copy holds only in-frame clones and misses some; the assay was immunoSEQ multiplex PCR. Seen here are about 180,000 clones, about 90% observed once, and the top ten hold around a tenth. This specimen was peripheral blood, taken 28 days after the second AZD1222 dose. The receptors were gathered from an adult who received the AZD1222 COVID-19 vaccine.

The CDR3 is CASSQVTMRGGNTGELFF. As DNA, the CDR3 is TGCGCCAGCAGCCAAGTAACCATGCGGGGGGGCAACACCGGGGAGCTGTTTTTT. The V call is TRBV4-3, the J call TRBJ2-2; 9 bases are shared with TRBD2. Germline assignment: CDR1 LGHNA and CDR2 YSLEER. The CDR3 is 18 amino acids. V was clipped by 1 base and J by 2 bases; unmatched bases: 8.

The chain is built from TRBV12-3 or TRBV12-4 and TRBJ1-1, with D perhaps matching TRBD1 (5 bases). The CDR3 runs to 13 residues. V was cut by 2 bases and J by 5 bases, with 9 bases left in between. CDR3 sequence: CASSLLGGTEAFF. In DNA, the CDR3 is TGTGCCAGCAGTTTACTTGGGGGTACTGAAGCTTTCTTT.

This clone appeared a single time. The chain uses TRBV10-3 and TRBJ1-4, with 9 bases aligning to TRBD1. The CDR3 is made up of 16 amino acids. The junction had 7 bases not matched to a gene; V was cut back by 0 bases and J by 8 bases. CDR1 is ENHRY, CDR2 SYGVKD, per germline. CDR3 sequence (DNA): TGTGCCATCAGTGAGTCCCTACCGGGACAGGGAGAAAAACTGTTTTTT. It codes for CAISESLPGQGEKLFF.

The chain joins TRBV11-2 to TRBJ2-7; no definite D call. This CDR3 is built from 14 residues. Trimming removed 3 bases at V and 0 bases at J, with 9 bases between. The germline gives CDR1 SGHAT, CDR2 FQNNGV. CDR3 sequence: CASSFDFSSYEQYF. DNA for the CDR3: TGTGCCAGCAGCTTTGACTTTAGCTCCTACGAGCAGTACTTC.

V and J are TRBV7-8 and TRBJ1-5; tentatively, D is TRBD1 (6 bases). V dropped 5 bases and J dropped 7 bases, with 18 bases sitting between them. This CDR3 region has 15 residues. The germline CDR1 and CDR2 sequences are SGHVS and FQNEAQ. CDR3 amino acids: CASSALTGIGQPQHF. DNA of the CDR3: TGTGCCAGCAGCGCATTAACAGGGATAGGGCAGCCCCAGCATTTT.

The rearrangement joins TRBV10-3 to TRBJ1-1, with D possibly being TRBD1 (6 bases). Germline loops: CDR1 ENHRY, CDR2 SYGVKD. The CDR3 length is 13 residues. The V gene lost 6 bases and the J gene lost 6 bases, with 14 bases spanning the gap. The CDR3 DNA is TGTGCCATCAGGGGGGCGGGTGGCCCTGAAGCTTTCTTT. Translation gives CAIRGAGGPEAFF.

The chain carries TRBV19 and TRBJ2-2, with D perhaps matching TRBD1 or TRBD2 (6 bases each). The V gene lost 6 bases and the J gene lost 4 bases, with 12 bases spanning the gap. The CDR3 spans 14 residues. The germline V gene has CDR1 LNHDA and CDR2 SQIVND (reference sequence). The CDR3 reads CASRGGGVTGELFF. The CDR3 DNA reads TGTGCCAGTAGAGGAGGGGGAGTCACCGGGGAGCTGTTTTTT.

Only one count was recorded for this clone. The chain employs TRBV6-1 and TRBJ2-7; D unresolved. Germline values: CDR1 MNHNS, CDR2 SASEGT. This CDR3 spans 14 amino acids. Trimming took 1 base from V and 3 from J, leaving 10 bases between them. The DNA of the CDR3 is TGTGCCAGCAGTGAAGTGGGTACCGACTACGAGCAGTACTTC. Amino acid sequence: CASSEVGTDYEQYF.

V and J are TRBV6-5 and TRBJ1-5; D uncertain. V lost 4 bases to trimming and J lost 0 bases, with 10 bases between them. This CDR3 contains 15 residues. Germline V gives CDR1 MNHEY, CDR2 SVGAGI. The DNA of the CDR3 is TGTGCCAGCAGTTGGGAGGAACTTAGCAATCAGCCCCAGCATTTT. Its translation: CASSWEELSNQPQHF.

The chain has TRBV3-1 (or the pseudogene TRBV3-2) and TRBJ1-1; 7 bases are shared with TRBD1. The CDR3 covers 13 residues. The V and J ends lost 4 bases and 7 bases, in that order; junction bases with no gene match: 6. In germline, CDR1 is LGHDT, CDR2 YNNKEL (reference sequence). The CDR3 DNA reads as TGTGCCAGCAGCCTCCTTCGGGACAGTGAAGCTTTCTTT. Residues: CASSLLRDSEAFF.

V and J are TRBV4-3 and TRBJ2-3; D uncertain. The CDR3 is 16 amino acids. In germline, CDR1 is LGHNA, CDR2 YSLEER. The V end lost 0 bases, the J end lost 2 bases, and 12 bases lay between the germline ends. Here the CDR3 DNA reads TGCGCCAGCAGCCAAGAACAACGGCCAGCCACAGATACGCAGTATTTT. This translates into CASSQEQRPATDTQYF.

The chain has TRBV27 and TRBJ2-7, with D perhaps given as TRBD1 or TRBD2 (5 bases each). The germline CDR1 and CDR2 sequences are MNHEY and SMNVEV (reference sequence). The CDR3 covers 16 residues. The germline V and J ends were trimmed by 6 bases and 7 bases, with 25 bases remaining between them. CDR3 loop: CASRRDGSTGLGEQYF. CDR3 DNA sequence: TGTGCCAGCAGAAGGGACGGGTCGACCGGGTTGGGTGAGCAGTACTTC.

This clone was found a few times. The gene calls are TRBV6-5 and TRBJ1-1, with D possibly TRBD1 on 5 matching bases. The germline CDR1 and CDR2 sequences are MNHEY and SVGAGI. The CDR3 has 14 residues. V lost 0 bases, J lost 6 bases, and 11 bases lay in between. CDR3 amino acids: CASSYSGGSPEAFF. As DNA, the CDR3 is TGTGCCAGCAGTTACTCCGGGGGGTCGCCTGAAGCTTTCTTT.

CDR3 sequence reads: CASTPIVGRTDTQYF. CDR3 bases: TGTGCCAGCACCCCAATTGTTGGGAGGACGGATACGCAGTATTTT. The chain links TRBV13 to TRBJ2-3, with a possible D match to TRBD2 (6 bases). This CDR3 region has 15 residues. The V gene's germline CDR1 is PRHDT and CDR2 FYEKMQ (reference sequence). Trimming left V 7 bases short and J 6 bases short, with 20 bases between. Based on the CDR3 plus reference TRBV13 and TRBJ2-3, the full variable domain is AAGVIQSPRHLIKEKRETATLKCYPIPRHDTVYWYQQGPGQDPQFLISFYEKMQSDKGSIPDRFSAQQFSDYHSELNMSSLELGDSALYFCASTPIVGRTDTQYFGPGTRLTVL.

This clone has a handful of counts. CDR3: CASSQAGQAQISYEQYF. CDR3 nucleotides: TGTGCCAGCAGCCAAGCCGGACAGGCGCAGATTTCCTACGAGCAGTACTTC. V is TRBV4-2 and J is TRBJ2-7, with 7 bases identical to TRBD1. CDR1 LGHNA and CDR2 YNFKEQ come from the germline V gene. CDR3 length: 17 residues. The V and J ends lost 1 base and 1 base, in that order; junction bases with no gene match: 10.

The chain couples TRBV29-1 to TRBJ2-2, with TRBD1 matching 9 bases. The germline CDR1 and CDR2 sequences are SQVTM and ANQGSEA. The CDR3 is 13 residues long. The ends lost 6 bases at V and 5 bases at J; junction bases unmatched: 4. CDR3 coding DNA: TGCAGCGTGGGGACAGGGTCTACCGGGGAGCTGTTTTTT. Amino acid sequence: CSVGTGSTGELFF.

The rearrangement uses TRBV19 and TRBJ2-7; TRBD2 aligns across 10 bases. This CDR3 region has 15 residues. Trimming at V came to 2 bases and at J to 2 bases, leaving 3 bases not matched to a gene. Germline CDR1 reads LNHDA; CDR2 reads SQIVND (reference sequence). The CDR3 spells CASSILSGGAYEQYF. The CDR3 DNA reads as TGTGCCAGTAGTATATTAAGCGGGGGGGCCTACGAGCAGTACTTC. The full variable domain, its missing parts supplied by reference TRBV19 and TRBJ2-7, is DGGITQSPKYLFRKEGQNVTLSCEQNLNHDAMYWYRQDPGQGLRLIYYSQIVNDFQKGDIAEGYSVSREKKESFPLTVTSAQKNPTAFYLCASSILSGGAYEQYFGPGTRLTVT.

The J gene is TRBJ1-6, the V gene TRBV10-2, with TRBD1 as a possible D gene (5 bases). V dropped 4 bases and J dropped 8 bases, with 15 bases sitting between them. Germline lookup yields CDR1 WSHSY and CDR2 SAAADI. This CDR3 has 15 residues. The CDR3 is CASSVFRGSDSPLHF. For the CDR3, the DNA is TGCGCCAGCAGTGTGTTTCGGGGGAGTGATTCACCCCTCCACTTT.

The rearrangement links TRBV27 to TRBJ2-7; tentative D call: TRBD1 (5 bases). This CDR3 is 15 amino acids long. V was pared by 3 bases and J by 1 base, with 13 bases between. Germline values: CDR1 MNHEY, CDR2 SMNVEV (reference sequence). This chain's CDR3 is CASSLFRRQSYEQYF. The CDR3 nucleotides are TGTGCCAGCAGTTTGTTCAGGAGACAGTCCTACGAGCAGTACTTC.

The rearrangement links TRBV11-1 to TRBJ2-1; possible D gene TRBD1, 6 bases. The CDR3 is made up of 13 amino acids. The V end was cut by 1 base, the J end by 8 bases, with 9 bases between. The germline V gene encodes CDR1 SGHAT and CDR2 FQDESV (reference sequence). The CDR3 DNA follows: TGTGCCAGCAGCTTAGGGGGGACATATGAGCAGTTCTTC. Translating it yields CASSLGGTYEQFF.

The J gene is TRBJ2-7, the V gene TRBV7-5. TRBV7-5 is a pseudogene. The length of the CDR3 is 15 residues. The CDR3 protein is CARSLEAYHSNEQYF. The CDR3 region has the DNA TGTGCCAGAAGCTTAGAGGCCTATCATTCCAACGAGCAGTACTTC.

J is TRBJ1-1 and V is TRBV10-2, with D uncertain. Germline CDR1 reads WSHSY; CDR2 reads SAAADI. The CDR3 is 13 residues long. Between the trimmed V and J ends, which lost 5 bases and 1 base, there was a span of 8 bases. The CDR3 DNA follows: TGCGCCAGCAGTCCAGACCCGAACACTGAAGCTTTCTTT. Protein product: CASSPDPNTEAFF.

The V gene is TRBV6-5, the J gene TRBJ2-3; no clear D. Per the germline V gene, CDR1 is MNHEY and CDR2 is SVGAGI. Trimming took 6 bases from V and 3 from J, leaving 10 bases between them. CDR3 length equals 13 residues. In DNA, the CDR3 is TGTGCCAGCAGATTAACAAGTACAGATACGCAGTATTTT. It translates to CASRLTSTDTQYF.

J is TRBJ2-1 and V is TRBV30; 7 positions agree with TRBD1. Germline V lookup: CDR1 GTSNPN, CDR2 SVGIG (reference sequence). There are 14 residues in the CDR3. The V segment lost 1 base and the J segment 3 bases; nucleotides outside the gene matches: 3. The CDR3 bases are TGTGCCTGGAGTGCCTGGACAGGCTACAATGAGCAGTTCTTC. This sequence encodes CAWSAWTGYNEQFF.

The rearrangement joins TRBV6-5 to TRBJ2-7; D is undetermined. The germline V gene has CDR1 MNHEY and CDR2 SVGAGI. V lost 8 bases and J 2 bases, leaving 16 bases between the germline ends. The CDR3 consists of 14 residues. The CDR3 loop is CASARRIEPYEQYF. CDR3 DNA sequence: TGTGCCAGCGCGAGGAGAATCGAGCCCTACGAGCAGTACTTC.

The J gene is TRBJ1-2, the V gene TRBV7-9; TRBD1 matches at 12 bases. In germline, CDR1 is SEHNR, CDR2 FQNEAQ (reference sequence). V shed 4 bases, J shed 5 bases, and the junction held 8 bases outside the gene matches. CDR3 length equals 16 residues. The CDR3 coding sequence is TGTGCCAGCAGCTCCGGGACAGGGGGCCTCCTTTATGGCTACACCTTC. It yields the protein CASSSGTGGLLYGYTF.

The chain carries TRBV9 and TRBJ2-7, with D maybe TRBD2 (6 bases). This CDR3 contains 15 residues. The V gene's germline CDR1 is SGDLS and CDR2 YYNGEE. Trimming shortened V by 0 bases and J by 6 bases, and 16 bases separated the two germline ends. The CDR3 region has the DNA TGTGCCAGCAGCGTAGGCCCGGCGGAGGGCTCCGAGCAGTACTTC. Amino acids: CASSVGPAEGSEQYF.